Presented here are 22 T cell receptor beta chains from one specimen sequenced in a study of post-analysis software for immune sequencing data. Whole-study findings and limits: Controls showed lower frequencies than patients for roughly five TRBV segments, and TRBV5-6, TRBV5-1 and TRBV20-1 were among these.

The TCR beta cDNA libraries contained unique molecular identifiers. TCRdb reprocessed the PCR reads via MiXCR and lists one record per CDR3 protein. The table includes roughly 670,000 distinct CDR3 sequences, approximately 59% detected once. Antigens for these TCRs are unknown. Sequenced sample: blood. The receptors were sampled from a girl aged 2 to 9 with multiple sclerosis.

This sequence joins TRBV9 and TRBJ2-1; 12 bases agree with TRBD2. There are 15 residues in the CDR3. Germline CDR1 SGDLS, CDR2 YYNGEE. V shed 0 bases and J 9 bases; nucleotides not matched to a gene: 4. The CDR3 loop reads CASSVALAGGPEQFF. The CDR3 bases are TGTGCCAGCAGCGTAGCTCTAGCGGGGGGGCCTGAGCAGTTCTTC.

The gene calls are TRBV11-2 and TRBJ1-2; 8 positions match TRBD1. V was pared by 4 bases and J by 2 bases, with 9 bases of the junction left unmatched. The CDR3 consists of 16 residues. Germline CDR1 is SGHAT and CDR2 is FQNNGV. CDR3 in DNA: TGTGCCAGCAGCTCGATAAGGACAGGGAGAAACTATGGCTACACCTTC. Translation gives CASSSIRTGRNYGYTF.

This chain uses TRBV5-1 with TRBJ2-3, with 7 bases fitting TRBD2. Germline assignment: CDR1 SGHRS and CDR2 YFSETQ. J gave up 2 bases and V 0 bases, and 6 bases lay outside the gene matches. The CDR3 has 16 residues. The CDR3 protein is CASSLVTGGFTDTQYF. CDR3 nucleotide sequence: TGCGCCAGCAGCTTGGTGACGGGGGGTTTCACAGATACGCAGTATTTT.

This sequence joins TRBV4-3 and TRBJ2-3; a possible D gene is TRBD1 (5 bases). With 4 bases removed from V and 5 bases from J, the gap between germline ends came to 13 bases. Germline assignment: CDR1 LGHNA and CDR2 YSLEER. This CDR3 has 14 amino acids. The CDR3: CASSRQGVRDTQYF. The DNA of the CDR3 is TGCGCCAGCAGCCGGCAGGGTGTGCGAGATACGCAGTATTTT.

This chain connects TRBV7-9 to TRBJ1-1; D is undetermined. In germline, CDR1 is SEHNR, CDR2 FQNEAQ (reference sequence). The CDR3 is made up of 14 amino acids. V lost 8 bases to trimming and J lost 1 base, with 14 bases between them. CDR3: CASSQGGGNTEAFF. The DNA of the CDR3 is TGTGCCAGCTCCCAAGGAGGAGGGAACACTGAAGCTTTCTTT.

This clonotype was recorded a few times. The chain joins TRBV7-9 to TRBJ1-2; D is undetermined. There are 11 residues in the CDR3. Trimming removed 5 bases from V and 7 bases from J, with 8 bases in between. From germline, CDR1 is SEHNR and CDR2 FQNEAQ (reference sequence). The CDR3 DNA reads as TGTGCCAGCAGCGCCCAATTTGGCTACACCTTC. Encoded protein: CASSAQFGYTF.

The chain carries TRBV19 and TRBJ1-5; TRBD1 matches 10 bases. CDR1 and CDR2 from the germline V gene are LNHDA and SQIVND (reference sequence). V shed 5 bases and J 6 bases; nucleotides not matched to a gene: 4. This CDR3 contains 14 residues. The CDR3 is CASSSTGGGQPQHF. CDR3 nucleotide sequence: TGTGCCAGTAGTTCGACAGGGGGCGGTCAGCCCCAGCATTTT.

The sample holds a few counts of this clonotype. The chain recombines TRBV7-8 with TRBJ1-2; tentative D call: TRBD1 (6 bases). Trimming shortened V by 5 bases and J by 3 bases, and 19 bases separated the two germline ends. The germline CDR1 and CDR2 sequences are SGHVS and FQNEAQ. The CDR3 loop spans 16 amino acids. The DNA of the CDR3 is TGTGCCAGCAGCCCTCTGGGGGCAGGAGGTGACTATGGCTACACCTTC. Protein sequence: CASSPLGAGGDYGYTF.

This clonotype was recorded many times. The chain has TRBV18 and TRBJ2-3; D is uncertain. Germline-derived CDR1 and CDR2 are KGHSH and LQKENI. This CDR3 is built from 14 residues. V was shortened by 3 bases and J by 2 bases, with 9 bases between the two germline ends. CDR3 in DNA: TGTGCCAGCTCACCGCCAGGAGTCACAGATACGCAGTATTTT. This gives the protein CASSPPGVTDTQYF.

This clonotype has more than one count but fewer than ten. This rearrangement joins TRBV7-2 to TRBJ2-7; the D gene is possibly TRBD1 (6 bases). Germline CDR1 SGHTA, CDR2 FQGNSA. V dropped 2 bases and J dropped 2 bases, with 16 bases sitting between them. The CDR3 length is 16 residues. The DNA of the CDR3 is TGTGCCAGCAGCTTAATGAGAGCAGGACAGCCCTACGAGCAGTACTTC. Translating it yields CASSLMRAGQPYEQYF. The entire variable domain, with the rest obtained from reference TRBV7-2 and TRBJ2-7, is as follows: GAGVSQSPSNKVTEKGKDVELRCDPISGHTALYWYRQSLGQGLEFLIYFQGNSAPDKSGLPSDRFSAERTGGSVSTLTIQRTQQEDSAVYLCASSLMRAGQPYEQYFGPGTRLTVT.

The chain couples TRBV20-1 to TRBJ2-3; 10 bases agree with TRBD2. The germline gives CDR1 DFQATT, CDR2 SNEGSKA (reference sequence). The V and J ends lost 4 bases and 1 base, in that order; junction bases with no gene match: 8. The CDR3 totals 16 residues. CDR3 residues: CSATSGSQGGTDTQYF. The CDR3 DNA sequence: TGCAGTGCTACTAGCGGGAGCCAAGGGGGCACAGATACGCAGTATTTT.

This clonotype was seen more than once but under ten times. The V gene is TRBV5-1, the J gene TRBJ2-5, with D perhaps assigned TRBD1 or TRBD2 (5 bases each). Trimming took 0 bases from V and 11 from J, leaving 20 bases between them. Germline V gene data show CDR1 as SGHRS and CDR2 as YFSETQ. This CDR3 has 15 residues. The CDR3 DNA is TGCGCCAGCAGCTTGGATCGGGACGGTTTGGGTGAGCAGTACTTC. Protein sequence: CASSLDRDGLGEQYF.

The V gene is TRBV11-1, the J gene TRBJ2-1; 8 bases are shared with TRBD2. CDR3 length equals 21 residues. With 6 bases clipped from V and 5 bases from J, the junction kept 27 bases outside the gene matches. Germline V gene sequence: CDR1 SGHAT, CDR2 FQDESV (reference sequence). CDR3 region: CASSLRTGRLARFYLDNEQFF. The CDR3 DNA sequence: TGTGCCAGCAGTTTAAGGACGGGGAGACTAGCGCGGTTCTACCTAGACAATGAGCAGTTCTTC.

This sequence joins TRBV6-2 or TRBV6-3 and TRBJ2-7; 14 bases are a match to TRBD2. In germline, CDR1 is MNHEY, CDR2 SVGEGT. Germline trimming cut 0 bases from V and 12 bases from J; bases unmatched to any gene: 7. This CDR3 spans 15 amino acids. The CDR3 bases are TGTGCCAGCAGTTACTCCCCTCGGACTAGCGGGGGGTTGTACTTC. Amino acid sequence: CASSYSPRTSGGLYF.

This chain connects TRBV5-1 to TRBJ2-7; either TRBD1 or TRBD2 may supply D (5 bases each). Judging by the DNA end, TRBJ2-1 fits better; the J call may be wrong. The CDR3 consists of 13 residues. The V gene's germline CDR1 is SGHRS and CDR2 YFSETQ. CDR3 nucleotide sequence: TGCGCCAGCAGCTTAGTCCCTCGGGACGAGCAGTTCTTC. Its protein product is CASSLVPRDEQFF.

The rearrangement uses TRBV27 and TRBJ2-5, with D uncertain. There are 14 residues in the CDR3. Trimming cost V 3 bases and J 3 bases, with 11 bases left between them. The germline V gene has CDR1 MNHEY and CDR2 SMNVEV (reference sequence). The CDR3: CASSFLGSEETQYF. CDR3 sequence (DNA): TGTGCCAGCAGTTTTCTTGGTTCCGAAGAGACCCAGTACTTC.

The chain joins TRBV7-9 to TRBJ1-2; TRBD1 matches at 7 bases. Germline V lookup: CDR1 SEHNR, CDR2 FQNEAQ (reference sequence). The junction had 9 bases not matched to a gene; V was cut back by 1 base and J by 1 base. This CDR3 has 17 amino acids. Written as DNA, the CDR3 is TGTGCCAGCAGCTTAGGGGGACAGCATTCTTTTAACTATGGCTACACCTTC. Translated, it gives CASSLGGQHSFNYGYTF.

A remark on this clonotype: Sequence at one end of the junction differs from germline and may be a read error. The rearrangement links TRBV14 to TRBJ2-3; D might be TRBD1 or TRBD2, each matching 6 bases. Germline V lookup: CDR1 SGHDN, CDR2 FVKESK. This CDR3 region has 17 residues. Here the CDR3 reads CVSSQDWRDIETDTQYF. The CDR3 DNA reads as TGTGTCAGCAGCCAAGATTGGAGGGACATCGAAACAGATACGCAGTATTTT.

This chain connects TRBV4-1 to TRBJ2-7; tentative D call: TRBD1 (5 bases). Trimming shortened V by 3 bases and J by 6 bases, and 15 bases separated the two germline ends. CDR1 and CDR2 from the germline V gene are MGHRA and YSYEKL. CDR3 length: 14 amino acids. The CDR3 sequence: CASSHHTDGAEQYF. In DNA form, the CDR3 reads TGCGCCAGCAGCCACCACACGGATGGGGCCGAGCAGTACTTC.

This chain joins TRBV2 and TRBJ2-5; no clear D gene. This CDR3 has 13 residues. Deletions cut 4 bases from V and 0 bases from J, with 6 bases between. The germline CDR1 and CDR2 sequences are SNHLY and FYNNEI. In DNA form, the CDR3 reads TGTGCCAGCAGTGTCCATTACCAAGAGACCCAGTACTTC. This gives the protein CASSVHYQETQYF.

The CDR3 here is CSALVLVETQYF. The DNA for the CDR3 is TGCAGTGCCTTGGTCCTAGTAGAGACCCAGTACTTC. The chain combines TRBV20-1 with TRBJ2-5; D remains unclear. CDR1 is DFQATT and CDR2 is SNEGSKA in the germline V gene (reference sequence). This CDR3 is 12 amino acids long. Between the trimmed V and J ends, which lost 6 bases and 4 bases, there was a span of 12 bases.

The chain combines TRBV5-1 with TRBJ2-3; 11 bases align to TRBD1. The CDR3 has 16 amino acids. With 2 bases clipped from V and 3 bases from J, the junction kept 5 bases outside the gene matches. The germline gives CDR1 SGHRS, CDR2 YFSETQ. The CDR3 DNA reads TGCGCCAGCAGCTTAGCTGGGACAGGGGGAACAGATACGCAGTATTTT. The encoded protein is CASSLAGTGGTDTQYF.